Listed below are T cell receptor beta chains from one sample, sequenced in a study of T cells after yellow fever vaccination. MiXCR, applied by TCRdb to the 5' RACE reads, yields one record per CDR3 protein. The table has 510,000 or so distinct CDR3 sequences, roughly 19% seen once; the top ten hold about 13%. The sequenced sample was PBMCs, obtained 15 days after the yellow fever booster vaccination. The source of these receptors is a man under 40 who received the YFV17D yellow fever vaccine. Both conserved end residues are part of each CDR3. D genes are given only for firm matches. The size entry is marked missing in some rows and otherwise reads once, few, many or a size class.

TRBJ2-3,NA,NA,TRBV27,CASSLPGGTQYF,TGTGCCAGCAGTCTCCCAGGGGGGACGCAGTATTTT
TRBJ2-3,NA,NA,TRBV4-2,CASSRLGGSASTDTQYF,TGTGCCAGCAGCCGCCTCGGGGGTAGCGCGAGCACAGATACGCAGTATTTT
TRBJ1-5,NA,few,TRBV12-3/TRBV12-4,CASSFGGGRQPQHF,TGTGCCAGCAGTTTCGGGGGAGGAAGACAGCCCCAGCATTTT
TRBJ2-1,NA,NA,TRBV5-1,CASSATDSNEQFF,TGCGCCAGCAGCGCGACAGACAGTAATGAGCAGTTCTTC
TRBJ2-1,TRBD2,few,TRBV18,CASSPPWTSGSYEQFF,TGTGCCAGCTCACCACCGTGGACTAGCGGGAGCTATGAGCAGTTCTTC
TRBJ2-7,NA,NA,TRBV20-1,CSAPDRLYEQYF,TGCAGTGCCCCGGACAGACTTTACGAGCAGTACTTC
TRBJ2-4,NA,NA,TRBV29-1,CSARFPLRGIQYF,TGCAGCGCTCGGTTCCCCTTGCGGGGCATTCAGTACTTC
TRBJ1-4,NA,NA,TRBV20-1,CSAPLASVNEKLFF,TGCAGTGCCCCACTTGCCTCAGTGAATGAAAAACTGTTTTTT
TRBJ2-1,NA,few,TRBV12-3/TRBV12-4,CASSPPGAETNEQFF,TGTGCCAGCAGTCCCCCGGGGGCGGAAACTAATGAGCAGTTCTTC
TRBJ2-7,TRBD2,NA,TRBV5-5,CASSLASGTYEQYF,TGTGCCAGCAGCTTGGCTAGCGGGACCTACGAGCAGTACTTC
TRBJ2-3,NA,once,TRBV23-1,CASSQSGRAAADTQYF,TGCGCCAGCAGTCAGTCCGGCAGGGCCGCGGCAGATACGCAGTATTTT
TRBJ1-4,NA,NA,TRBV29-1,CSVSTGPTNEKLFF,TGCAGCGTTTCTACAGGGCCAACTAATGAAAAACTGTTTTTT
TRBJ2-7,NA,NA,TRBV6-1,CASSAQVTYEQYF,TGTGCCAGCAGTGCTCAGGTAACCTACGAGCAGTACTTC
TRBJ2-7,NA,NA,TRBV7-2,CASSSTSIAVYEQYF,TGTGCCAGCAGCTCGACCTCTATAGCGGTCTACGAGCAGTACTTC
TRBJ2-7,NA,NA,TRBV2,CASMSSGSLYEQYF,TGTGCCAGCATGAGTAGCGGTTCCCTCTACGAGCAGTACTTC